This T cell receptor beta chain was sequenced in a study of cytomegalovirus exposure and HLA in healthy donors. CDR1 is SNHLY and CDR2 is FYNNEI in the germline V gene. V was trimmed by 8 bases and J by 6 bases, leaving 10 bases between them. The CDR3 is 11 amino acids. PCR involved 60 Vbeta and 13 Jbeta primers. Here immunoSEQ multiplex PCR was the method, and the copy in TCRdb shows in-frame clones only, minus some. Of about 110,000 clones detected, under 90% appear once; the ten largest clones hold less than 2.5%. Source material: PBMCs. The sequence was collected from a woman younger than 45 in good health and CMV-seronegative. The chain has TRBV2 and TRBJ1-1, with D maybe TRBD1 (5 bases). The CDR3 nucleotides read TGTGCCAGCTGCCAGGGCCCTGAAGCTTTCTTT. It specifies CASCQGPEAFF.